One sample yielded the 2 T cell receptor beta chains listed below, sequenced in a study of blood T cell repertoires in COVID-19. The data were produced by immunoSEQ multiplex PCR, yet TCRdb's version contains in-frame clones alone and is incomplete. The data contain 250,000 to 350,000 clones, approximately 91% of them singletons. Sample: peripheral blood. These receptors originate from a woman aged 55 to 70 with acute or convalescent COVID-19.

This clone appeared a single time. V is TRBV2 and J is TRBJ2-2, with a weak D call TRBD1 (5 bases). Germline V gene data show CDR1 as SNHLY and CDR2 as FYNNEI. V shed 2 bases and J shed 2 bases, with 15 bases lying between them. CDR3 length: 17 amino acids. The CDR3: CASSESAGFPNTGELFF. In DNA form, the CDR3 reads TGTGCCAGCAGTGAAAGTGCAGGGTTCCCTAACACCGGGGAGCTGTTTTTT.

The chain uses TRBV28 and TRBJ1-1; weak D call: TRBD1 (5 bases). Germline CDR1 reads MDHEN; CDR2 reads SYDVKM. The CDR3 is 16 amino acids. The ends were cut back, 2 bases at V and 4 bases at J, with 17 bases in the middle. The CDR3 sequence is CASSLISGAGITEAFF. The CDR3, as DNA: TGTGCCAGCAGTTTAATCTCCGGGGCGGGGATCACTGAAGCTTTCTTT.